The 2 T cell receptor beta chains given below trace back to one sample, sequenced in a study of cytomegalovirus exposure and HLA in healthy donors. PCR amplification relied on 60 Vbeta primers (plus 13 Jbeta primers). The data were produced by immunoSEQ multiplex PCR, yet TCRdb's version contains in-frame clones alone and is incomplete. The data contain 110,000 to 150,000 clones, 75% of them seen just once; the ten biggest clones take up approximately 6.8%. The sample was PBMCs. These receptors all come from a man aged 30 to 39 in good health and CMV-seronegative.

This clone turned up a few times. The J gene is TRBJ1-2, the V gene TRBV19; D perhaps matches TRBD1 (6 bases). This CDR3 comprises 13 residues. Deletions cut 1 base from V and 7 bases from J, with 10 bases between. From germline, CDR1 is LNHDA and CDR2 SQIVND (reference sequence). In DNA form, the CDR3 reads TGTGCCAGTAGTATAGGGACAGACGGTGGCTACACCTTC. Amino acid sequence: CASSIGTDGGYTF.

The chain couples TRBV6-5 to TRBJ1-2; D not certain. The CDR3 runs to 14 residues. Trimming cost V 5 bases and J 1 base, with 11 bases left between them. Per germline, CDR1 MNHEY and CDR2 SVGAGI. This CDR3 is CASSKPGLNYGYTF. DNA for the CDR3: TGTGCCAGCAGTAAACCAGGTCTTAACTATGGCTACACCTTC.